This section outlines one T cell receptor (beta chain) sequence together with its context. Trimming removed 4 bases from V and 6 bases from J, with 24 bases in between. Germline lookup yields CDR1 SNHLY and CDR2 FYNNEI. The CDR3 covers 17 residues. The repertoire was sequenced with immunoSEQ multiplex PCR; TCRdb's copy has only in-frame clones and lacks some. The sample shows approximately 61,000 clones, 87% of them seen only once. The source of the sample is a study of OX40 agonist ivuxolimab in advanced cancers. The genes are TRBV2 and TRBJ1-1, with D tentatively TRBD1 (5 bases). The sequences come from CD4+ or CD8+ T cells sorted from blood, collected in a trial of the OX40 agonist ivuxolimab. This clonotype was obtained from an adult with an advanced solid tumor such as melanoma, head and neck, liver or kidney cancer. CDR3 coding DNA: TGTGCCAGCAGTGCGCAGGGTCCCACGATGGGAATGGCTGAAGCTTTCTTT. Translating gives CASSAQGPTMGMAEAFF. The whole variable domain, filled in from reference TRBV2 and TRBJ1-1, reads EPEVTQTPSHQVTQMGQEVILRCVPISNHLYFYWYRQILGQKVEFLVSFYNNEISEKSEIFDDQFSVERPDGSNFTLKIRSTKLEDSAMYFCASSAQGPTMGMAEAFFGQGTRLTVV.